Below, one TCR beta chain is given with its context. No antigen is known for it. This specimen comes from a study of cytomegalovirus exposure and HLA in healthy donors. Some clones are missing from TCRdb's copy, which holds only in-frame ones; the method was immunoSEQ multiplex PCR. The table lists more than 200,000 clones, 90% of them singletons, with approximately 3.1% in the top ten. Findings and limits, study-wide: Rare sequences made up most TCRs, while some public TCRs were found in many donors. It was approximately 150 TCR beta chains that were listed as cytomegalovirus-associated.

Germline V gene data show CDR1 as KGHSH and CDR2 as LQKENI. After removal of 0 bases from V and 4 bases from J, the junction contained 7 bases not matched to a gene. The CDR3 is 16 amino acids. This TCR was recovered from a woman under 40 in good health and CMV-seronegative. What was sequenced was PBMCs. This chain uses TRBV18 with TRBJ2-7; 9 nucleotides align to TRBD1. CDR3 sequence (DNA): TGTGCCAGCTCACCACCCCGGGACAGGGCCATGTACGAGCAGTACTTC. This encodes CASSPPRDRAMYEQYF.